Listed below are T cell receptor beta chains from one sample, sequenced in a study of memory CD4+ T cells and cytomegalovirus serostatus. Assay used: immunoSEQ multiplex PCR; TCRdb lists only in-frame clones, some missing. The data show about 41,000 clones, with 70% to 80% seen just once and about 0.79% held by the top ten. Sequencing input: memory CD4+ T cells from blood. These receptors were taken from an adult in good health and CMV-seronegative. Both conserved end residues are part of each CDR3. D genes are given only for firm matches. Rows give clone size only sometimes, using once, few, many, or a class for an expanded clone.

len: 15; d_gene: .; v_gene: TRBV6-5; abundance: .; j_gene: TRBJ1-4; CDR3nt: TGTGCCAGCAGGCGAGGAGGGTCAACTAATGAAAAACTGTTTTTT; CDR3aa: CASRRGGSTNEKLFF
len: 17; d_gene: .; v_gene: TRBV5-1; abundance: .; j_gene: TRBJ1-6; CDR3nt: TGCGCCAGCAAGAGAGGCACCCGGGACCGAGTTTATTCACCCCTCCACTTT; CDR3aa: CASKRGTRDRVYSPLHF
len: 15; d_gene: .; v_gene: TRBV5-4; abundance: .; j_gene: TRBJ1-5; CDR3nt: TGTGCCAGCAGCCAAGATTTCACCGCGAATTCGCCCCAGCATTTT; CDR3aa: CASSQDFTANSPQHF
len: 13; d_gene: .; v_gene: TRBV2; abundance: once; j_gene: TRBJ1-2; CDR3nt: TGTGCCAGCAGTGAGCAGGGGCGGTTCGGCTACACCTTC; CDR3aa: CASSEQGRFGYTF
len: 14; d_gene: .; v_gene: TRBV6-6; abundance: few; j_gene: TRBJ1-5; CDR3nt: TGTGCCAGCAGTTACTCGCAAACGGGGCAGCCCCAGCATTTT; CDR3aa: CASSYSQTGQPQHF
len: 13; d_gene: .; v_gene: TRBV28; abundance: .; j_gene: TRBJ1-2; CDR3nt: TGTGCCAGCAATCTGTTCTCTAACTATGGCTACACCTTC; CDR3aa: CASNLFSNYGYTF
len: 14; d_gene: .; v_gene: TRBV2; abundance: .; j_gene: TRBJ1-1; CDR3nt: TGTGCCAGCAGTGAAACCCAGCGTTTCACTGAAGCTTTCTTT; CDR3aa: CASSETQRFTEAFF
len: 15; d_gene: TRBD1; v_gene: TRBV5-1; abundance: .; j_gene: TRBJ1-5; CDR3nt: TGCGCCAGCAGCTTGGAGGGACAGGGGAGGCAGCCCCAGCATTTT; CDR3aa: CASSLEGQGRQPQHF
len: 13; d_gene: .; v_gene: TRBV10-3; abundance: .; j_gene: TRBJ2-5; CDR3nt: TGTGCCTCGCGGACTAACTCTCAGGAGACCCAGTACTTC; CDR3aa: CASRTNSQETQYF
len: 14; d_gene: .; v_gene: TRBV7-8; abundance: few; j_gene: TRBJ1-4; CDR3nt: TGTGCCAGCAGCTTAGGCCTCTTGAATGAAAAACTGTTTTTT; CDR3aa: CASSLGLLNEKLFF
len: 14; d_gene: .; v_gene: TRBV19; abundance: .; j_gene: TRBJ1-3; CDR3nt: TGTGCCAGTAAAAGACAGGCAACGGGGAACACCATATATTTT; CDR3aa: CASKRQATGNTIYF
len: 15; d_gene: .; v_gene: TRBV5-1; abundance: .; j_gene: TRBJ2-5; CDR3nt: TGCGCCAGCAGCTTGAGCTCCCAGGGAGGAGAGACCCAGTACTTC; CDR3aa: CASSLSSQGGETQYF
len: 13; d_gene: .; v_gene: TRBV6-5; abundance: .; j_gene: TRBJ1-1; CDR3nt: TGTGCCAGCAGTAAGATACGGGGCACTGAAGCTTTCTTT; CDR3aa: CASSKIRGTEAFF
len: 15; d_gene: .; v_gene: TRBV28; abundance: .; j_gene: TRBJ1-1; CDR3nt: TGTGCCAGCAGTTCCACAAGGTGGACGGGCCCTGAAGCCTTCTTT; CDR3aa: CASSSTRWTGPEAFF
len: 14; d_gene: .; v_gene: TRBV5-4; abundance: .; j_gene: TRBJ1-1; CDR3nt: TGTGCCAGCAGCCCTGTCCAGGGCGGCACTGAAGCTTTCTTT; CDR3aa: CASSPVQGGTEAFF
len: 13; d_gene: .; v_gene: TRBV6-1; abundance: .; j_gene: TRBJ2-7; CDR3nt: TGTGCCAGCAGTTATGATGAGTCCTACGAGCAGTACTTC; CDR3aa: CASSYDESYEQYF
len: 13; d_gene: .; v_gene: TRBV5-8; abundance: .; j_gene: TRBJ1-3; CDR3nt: TGTGCCAGCAGCCCGGGACTGAGAAACACCATATATTTT; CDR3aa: CASSPGLRNTIYF
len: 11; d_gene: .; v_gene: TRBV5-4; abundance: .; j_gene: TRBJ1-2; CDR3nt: TGTGCCAGCAGCCAATGGACAGACTACACCTTC; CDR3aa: CASSQWTDYTF
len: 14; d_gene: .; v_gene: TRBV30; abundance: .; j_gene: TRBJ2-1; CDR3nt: TGTGCCTGGAGCCGTGGAGGGGGGCGCGATGAGCAGTTCTTC; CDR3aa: CAWSRGGGRDEQFF
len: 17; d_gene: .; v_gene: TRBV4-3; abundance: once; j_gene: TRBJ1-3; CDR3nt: TGCGCCAGCAGCCAAGATGGTGGAGGGGTTGGTGGAAACACCATATATTTT; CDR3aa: CASSQDGGGVGGNTIYF
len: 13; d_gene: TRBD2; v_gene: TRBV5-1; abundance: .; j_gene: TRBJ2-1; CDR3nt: TGCGCCAGCAGCCCGGGGGGGTACAATGAGCAGTTCTTC; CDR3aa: CASSPGGYNEQFF
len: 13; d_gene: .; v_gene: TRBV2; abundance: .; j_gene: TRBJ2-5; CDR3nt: TGTGCCAGCACTGCGGACCTGGTGGGGACCCAGTACTTC; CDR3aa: CASTADLVGTQYF
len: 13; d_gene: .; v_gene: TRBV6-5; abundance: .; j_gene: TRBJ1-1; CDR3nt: TGTGCCAGCACCAGATCCCGTAACACTGAAGCTTTCTTT; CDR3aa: CASTRSRNTEAFF
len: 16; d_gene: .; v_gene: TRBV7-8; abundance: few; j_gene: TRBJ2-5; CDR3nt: TGTGCCAGCAGCTTAGGAGTTGGAGACGGAGCGAGGGCCCAGTACTTC; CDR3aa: CASSLGVGDGARAQYF
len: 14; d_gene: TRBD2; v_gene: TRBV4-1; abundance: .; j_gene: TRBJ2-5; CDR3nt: TGCGCCAGCAGGGTAGCGGGGGGCCAAGAGACCCAGTACTTC; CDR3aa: CASRVAGGQETQYF
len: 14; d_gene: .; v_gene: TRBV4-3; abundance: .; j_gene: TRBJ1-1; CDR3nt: TGCGCCAGCAGCCAAGAAAGGATGAACACTGAAGCTTTCTTT; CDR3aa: CASSQERMNTEAFF
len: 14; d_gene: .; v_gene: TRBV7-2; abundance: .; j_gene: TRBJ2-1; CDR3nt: TGTGCCAGCGCCCGGGACGGTTCCTACAATGAGCAGTTCTTC; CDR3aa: CASARDGSYNEQFF
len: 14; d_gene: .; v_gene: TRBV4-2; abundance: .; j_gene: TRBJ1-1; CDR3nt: TGTGCCAGCAGCCAACTAGAAACCAACACTGAAGCTTTCTTT; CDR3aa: CASSQLETNTEAFF
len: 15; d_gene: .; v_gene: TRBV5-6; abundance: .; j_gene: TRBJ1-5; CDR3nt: TGTGCCAGCAGCTTGGCCTTGGCGGCAGGCCAGCCCCAGCATTTT; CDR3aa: CASSLALAAGQPQHF
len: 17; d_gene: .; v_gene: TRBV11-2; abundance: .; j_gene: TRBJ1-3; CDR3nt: TGTGCCAGCAGCTTAACCCCTACAGGGCGAAGTGGAAACACCATATATTTT; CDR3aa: CASSLTPTGRSGNTIYF
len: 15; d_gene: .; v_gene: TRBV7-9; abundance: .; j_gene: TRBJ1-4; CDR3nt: TGTGCCAGCAGCTCTTGGGAGTCAACTAATGAAAAACTGTTTTTT; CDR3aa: CASSSWESTNEKLFF
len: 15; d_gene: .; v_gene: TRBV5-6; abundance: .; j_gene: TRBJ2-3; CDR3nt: TGTGCCAGCAGCTTGTCCCCTGGGAGGACAGATACGCAGTATTTT; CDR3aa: CASSLSPGRTDTQYF
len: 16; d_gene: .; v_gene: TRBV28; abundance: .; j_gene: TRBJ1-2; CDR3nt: TGTGCCAGCAGTTTATTGGACAGCCAAGCTAACTATGGCTACACCTTC; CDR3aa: CASSLLDSQANYGYTF